This T cell receptor beta chain was recovered during a study of graft-versus-host responses after intestinal transplantation. Germline V gene data show CDR1 as ENHRY and CDR2 as SYGVKD. The CDR3 is 13 amino acids. Trimming left V 9 bases short and J 5 bases short, with 17 bases between. Comments on this clone: Its antigen is not identified.

Data came from immunoSEQ multiplex PCR; TCRdb stores just in-frame clones and leaves some out. In the table there are some 76,000 clones, around 86% of which are singletons. The sequencing used unstimulated CD8+ T cells sorted from spleen or lymph node cells, collected before transplant. The origin of this receptor is a human donor who was the organ donor for an intestinal transplant. V and J are TRBV10-3 and TRBJ2-7, with D unresolved. CDR3 in DNA: TGTGCCATTTCCGACGGGCGTGAGGACGAGCAGTACTTC. As protein: CAISDGREDEQYF.